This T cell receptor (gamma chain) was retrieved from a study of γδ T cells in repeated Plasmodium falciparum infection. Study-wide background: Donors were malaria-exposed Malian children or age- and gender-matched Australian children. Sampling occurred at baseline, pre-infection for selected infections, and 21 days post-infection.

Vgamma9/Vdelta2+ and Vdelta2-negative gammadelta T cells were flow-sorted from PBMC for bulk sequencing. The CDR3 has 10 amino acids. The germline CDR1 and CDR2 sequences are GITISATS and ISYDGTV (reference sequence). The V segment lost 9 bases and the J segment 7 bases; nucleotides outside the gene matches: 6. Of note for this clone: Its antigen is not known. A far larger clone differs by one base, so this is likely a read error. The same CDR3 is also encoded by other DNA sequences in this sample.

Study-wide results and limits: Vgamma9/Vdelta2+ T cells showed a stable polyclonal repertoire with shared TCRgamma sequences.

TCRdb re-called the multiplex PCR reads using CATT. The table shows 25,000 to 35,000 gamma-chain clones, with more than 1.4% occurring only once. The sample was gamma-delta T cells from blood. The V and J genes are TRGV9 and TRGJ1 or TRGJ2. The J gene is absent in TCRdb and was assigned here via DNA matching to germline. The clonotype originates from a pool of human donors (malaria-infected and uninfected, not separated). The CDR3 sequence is CALIYYKKLF. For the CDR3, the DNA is TGTGCCTTGATTTACTATAAGAAACTCTTT.